This TCR beta chain originates from a study of graft-versus-host responses after intestinal transplantation. This clone occurred once. The antigen is undetermined. CDR1 SNHLY and CDR2 FYNNEI come from the germline V gene. The germline V and J ends were trimmed by 6 bases and 5 bases, with 19 bases remaining between them. The CDR3 contains 15 residues. Findings and limits, study-wide: There was an association between peak levels of circulating GvH clones and early post-transplant HvG declines.

Profiled with immunoSEQ multiplex PCR; TCRdb holds only in-frame clones, not every one. The sample contains around 95,000 clones, more than 75% of which appear only once. The receptor was isolated from a human donor who was the organ donor for an intestinal transplant. The starting material was unstimulated CD4+ T cells sorted from spleen or lymph node cells, obtained before transplant. The chain employs TRBV2 and TRBJ1-2, with D maybe TRBD1 (6 bases). DNA for the CDR3: TGTGCCAGCAGATTAGGCCCCGAGGGGGTTTATGGCTACACCTTC. It encodes CASRLGPEGVYGYTF.